This T cell receptor beta chain was captured by sequencing in a study of T-cell reconstitution after alpha-beta-depleted transplantation in children. Library preparation (for TCRbeta) was performed with unique molecular identifiers. From the PCR reads, TCRdb called clonotypes with MiXCR, one entry per CDR3 protein. The sample includes approximately 350,000 distinct CDR3 sequences, 15% to 20% of them seen just once. In this sample, this clonotype turned up a few times. Antigen unknown. Study-level results: Day-60 TCRbeta diversity that was high in some patients was derived from surviving recipient T cells and thymic progenitors. Several hundred expanded graft clones reportedly were the source of alpha-beta T cells about two months after transplant.

This receptor was obtained from a male patient between 2 and 15 years old who had a stem cell transplant for acute lymphoblastic leukemia, so the T cells may come from the graft donor. The sample consisted of PBMCs, mostly from graft donor cells, taken 360 days after TCRalphabeta/CD19-depleted stem cell transplant.

This chain's CDR3 is CSVDSTSGSTDTQYF. The CDR3 DNA is TGCAGCGTTGATTCGACTAGCGGGAGTACAGATACGCAGTATTTT. This rearrangement joins TRBV29-1 to TRBJ2-3, with TRBD2 matching 12 bases. Germline CDR1 is SQVTM and CDR2 is ANQGSEA. The CDR3 runs to 15 residues. V lost 3 bases, J lost 3 bases, and 4 bases stayed unmatched.